This T cell receptor (beta chain) is drawn from a study of blood T cell repertoires in COVID-19. The overall study: Sources were T cells, B-cell-depleted T cells, or PBMCs; the material itself was cDNA or gDNA.

Per the authors' pipeline: Reference gene primer amplification yielded estimated nucleated cell counts. Sequencing used immunoSEQ multiplex PCR; TCRdb keeps in-frame clones, though not all of them. V, J and clone size derive from that table, while D and trimming were established from the DNA sequence. Of about 180,000 clones listed, 80% to 90% are singletons. Trimming cost V 5 bases and J 7 bases; bases outside gene matches: 7. The germline V gene has CDR1 MDHEN and CDR2 SYDVKM. The length of the CDR3 is 15 residues. The receptor was derived from a man aged 45-65 years with active or convalescent COVID-19. The material sequenced was peripheral blood. J is TRBJ2-1 and V is TRBV28, with 11 nucleotides matching TRBD2. CDR3 nucleotide sequence: TGTGCCAGCAGTATACTAGCGGGAGCGGGTAATGAGCAGTTCTTC. Translated, it gives CASSILAGAGNEQFF.